The 13 T cell receptor beta chains reported below all come from one sample, sequenced in a study of blood T cell repertoires in COVID-19. Sequencing used immunoSEQ multiplex PCR; TCRdb keeps in-frame clones, though not all of them. Among approximately 75,000 clones listed, approximately 90% were seen once. Sequencing was done on a sample of peripheral blood. These receptors all come from a man between 60 and 75 years old with acute or convalescent COVID-19.

The chain couples TRBV9 to TRBJ1-5; D remains ambiguous. Germline assignment: CDR1 SGDLS and CDR2 YYNGEE. V was pared by 4 bases and J by 4 bases, with 18 bases between. This CDR3 spans 16 amino acids. The CDR3 region has the DNA TGTGCCAGCAGCCGCGGAAGCTCCCGAGTAAATCAGCCCCAGCATTTT. It encodes CASSRGSSRVNQPQHF.

This chain joins TRBV29-1 and TRBJ1-4; D may be TRBD1 (6 bases). The CDR3 loop spans 14 amino acids. Trimming took 6 bases from V and 7 from J, leaving 18 bases between them. The V gene's germline CDR1 is SQVTM and CDR2 ANQGSEA. The CDR3 DNA sequence: TGCAGCGTGGCCAACAGGGAATCTATTGAAAAACTGTTTTTT. Translation gives CSVANRESIEKLFF.

The chain couples TRBV5-6 to TRBJ1-2; 7 bases map to TRBD1. Germline V CDR1 and CDR2: SGHDT, YYEEEE. V was pared by 4 bases and J by 4 bases, with 13 bases of the junction left unmatched. The CDR3 runs to 16 residues. This CDR3 is CASSVKLTGFAYGYTF. CDR3 DNA sequence: TGTGCCAGCAGCGTCAAACTGACAGGGTTTGCCTATGGCTACACCTTC.

CDR3 amino acids: CASSPSGDNQPQHF. For the CDR3, the DNA is TGTGCCAGCAGCCCATCGGGGGACAATCAGCCCCAGCATTTT. V usage is TRBV3-1 (or the pseudogene TRBV3-2) and J usage is TRBJ1-5, with D possibly being TRBD1 (5 bases). V lost 4 bases, J lost 3 bases, and 10 bases lay in between. The CDR3 is 14 amino acids. Germline CDR1 and CDR2: LGHDT and YNNKEL (reference sequence).

The chain employs TRBV2 and TRBJ1-6, with D perhaps TRBD1 (5 bases). CDR1 SNHLY and CDR2 FYNNEI come from the germline V gene. V gave up 0 bases and J gave up 0 bases, with 12 bases separating them. CDR3 length: 18 amino acids. The CDR3 DNA reads TGTGCCAGCAGTGAAGCGCTTCGGGGGAGCTCCTATAATTCACCCCTCCACTTT. This sequence encodes CASSEALRGSSYNSPLHF.

J is TRBJ2-5 and V is TRBV2; 10 nucleotides align to TRBD1. Germline CDR1 is SNHLY and CDR2 is FYNNEI. The CDR3 spans 15 residues. V lost 2 bases and J lost 8; bases outside the gene matches: 8. The CDR3 nucleotides read TGTGCCAGCAGTGAATTGACAGGGGGCGTAGGAACCCAGTACTTC. This gives the protein CASSELTGGVGTQYF.

The chain uses TRBV5-1 and TRBJ2-7; D gene uncertain. V gave up 1 base and J gave up 1 base, with 6 bases separating them. This CDR3 region has 13 residues. CDR1 is SGHRS and CDR2 is YFSETQ in the germline V gene. CDR3 nucleotide sequence: TGCGCCAGCAGCTTGTCGTTATCCTACGAGCAGTACTTC. As protein: CASSLSLSYEQYF. Drawing the rest from reference TRBV5-1 and TRBJ2-7, the complete variable domain is KAGVTQTPRYLIKTRGQQVTLSCSPISGHRSVSWYQQTPGQGLQFLFEYFSETQRNKGNFPGRFSGRQFSNSRSEMNVSTLELGDSALYLCASSLSLSYEQYFGPGTRLTVT.

This chain joins TRBV27 and TRBJ2-7; 7 nucleotides line up with TRBD2. The junction had 8 bases not matched to a gene; V was cut back by 6 bases and J by 0 bases. Germline V CDR1 and CDR2: MNHEY, SMNVEV (reference sequence). CDR3 length: 15 amino acids. CDR3 sequence reads: CASRELAPSSYEQYF. The CDR3, as DNA: TGTGCCAGCAGGGAACTAGCGCCTAGCTCCTACGAGCAGTACTTC.

This chain joins TRBV6-5 and TRBJ2-2; possibly TRBD1 for D (6 bases). Germline lookup yields CDR1 MNHEY and CDR2 SVGAGI. V was trimmed by 6 bases and J by 1 base, leaving 9 bases between them. The length of the CDR3 is 14 residues. In nucleotides, the CDR3 is TGTGCCAGCAGGCTGGGACAGAACACCGGGGAGCTGTTTTTT. Its protein product is CASRLGQNTGELFF.

The J gene is TRBJ1-6, the V gene TRBV5-1, with TRBD1 as a possible D gene (5 bases). V was trimmed by 0 bases and J by 0 bases, leaving 10 bases between them. Per the germline V gene, CDR1 is SGHRS and CDR2 is YFSETQ. The CDR3 is made up of 17 amino acids. CDR3 sequence: CASSLEGVSSYNSPLHF. Written as DNA, the CDR3 is TGCGCCAGCAGCTTGGAAGGGGTGAGCTCCTATAATTCACCCCTCCACTTT.

This chain connects TRBV28 to TRBJ2-4; 9 bases match TRBD1. V lost 3 bases, J lost 1 base, and 19 bases stayed unmatched. CDR1 MDHEN and CDR2 SYDVKM come from the germline V gene. The CDR3 is 21 amino acids. In DNA, the CDR3 is TGTGCCAGCAGTTTCACCTATGGGGGACAGGGCATCTTAAACGCCAAAAACATTCAGTACTTC. This codes for CASSFTYGGQGILNAKNIQYF. The whole variable domain, remainder taken from reference TRBV28 and TRBJ2-4, is DVKVTQSSRYLVKRTGEKVFLECVQDMDHENMFWYRQDPGLGLRLIYFSYDVKMKEKGDIPEGYSVSREKKERFSLILESASTNQTSMYLCASSFTYGGQGILNAKNIQYFGAGTRLSVL.

The rearrangement links TRBV2 to TRBJ1-5, with unresolved D. The CDR3 has 13 residues. From germline, CDR1 is SNHLY and CDR2 FYNNEI. Trimming stripped 7 bases from V and 5 bases from J, with 12 bases between. Here the CDR3 DNA reads TGTGCCAGCATGGTGGGCCTGGATCAGCCCCAGCATTTT. As protein: CASMVGLDQPQHF.

This chain connects TRBV14 to TRBJ2-3; possibly TRBD2 for D (6 bases). This CDR3 is 18 amino acids long. CDR1 is SGHDN, CDR2 FVKESK, per germline. Trimming took off 4 bases at V and 0 bases at J, with 20 bases between the two ends. The CDR3 sequence is CASSRPRGGVPSTDTQYF. The CDR3 DNA reads TGTGCCAGCAGCCGACCCCGAGGCGGGGTACCTAGCACAGATACGCAGTATTTT.